A single sample is the source of the 9 T cell receptor beta chains below, sequenced in a study of blood T cells in healthy people across ages. Sample-barcoded 5' priming and a J-beta primer mix drove a second PCR of 7 to 11 cycles. A single record per CDR3 protein comes from TCRdb applying MiXCR to the 5' RACE reads. The data contain about 1.6 million distinct CDR3 sequences, around 35% of them singletons. Material: blood. These receptors were obtained from a young woman in good health.

The CDR3 protein is CASSLLRTLSYGYTF. The CDR3 coding sequence is TGTGCCAGCAGCTTATTACGGACACTTTCCTATGGCTACACCTTC. This chain connects TRBV7-9 to TRBJ1-2; maybe TRBD1 (5 bases). Trimming took 2 bases from V and 4 from J, leaving 14 bases between them. Germline lookup yields CDR1 SEHNR and CDR2 FQNEAQ (reference sequence). The CDR3 is made up of 15 amino acids.

This sequence joins TRBV4-1 and TRBJ2-6; D is undetermined. Germline assignment: CDR1 MGHRA and CDR2 YSYEKL. The V end was cut by 1 base, the J end by 2 bases, with 6 bases between. The CDR3 is 15 residues long. The CDR3 nucleotides read TGCGCCAGCAGCCAAGTCCCTACTGGGGCCAACGTCCTGACTTTC. Protein sequence: CASSQVPTGANVLTF.

At least ten counts were recorded for this clonotype. The gene calls are TRBV4-1 and TRBJ2-1; 9 bases fit TRBD1. This CDR3 is built from 16 residues. Germline trimming cut 4 bases from V and 3 bases from J; bases unmatched to any gene: 7. Germline lookup yields CDR1 MGHRA and CDR2 YSYEKL. The CDR3: CASSRSGTGSYNEQFF. CDR3 DNA sequence: TGCGCCAGCAGCCGGTCCGGGACAGGGAGCTACAATGAGCAGTTCTTC.

V gene TRBV4-1 combines with J gene TRBJ1-5; no reliable D call. Germline CDR1 and CDR2: MGHRA and YSYEKL. V was pared by 1 base and J by 6 bases, with 10 bases between. The CDR3 spans 14 residues. The CDR3 loop is CASSQGLGSQPQHF. CDR3 nucleotide sequence: TGCGCCAGCAGCCAAGGCTTGGGATCTCAGCCCCAGCATTTT.

The V gene is TRBV3-1, the J gene TRBJ2-3; D possibly corresponds to TRBD2 (6 bases). CDR1 is LGHDT, CDR2 YNNKEL, per germline (reference sequence). The CDR3 is 16 amino acids. V was clipped by 1 base and J by 2 bases, with 13 bases between them. CDR3 sequence (DNA): TGTGCCAGCAGCCAAGGGGAGGCGCACCTCACAGATACGCAGTATTTT. Its protein is CASSQGEAHLTDTQYF.

Only a few counts were recorded for this clonotype. This chain connects TRBV6-1 to TRBJ2-7; D is perhaps TRBD2 (5 bases). CDR3 length equals 16 residues. V shed 6 bases and J shed 0 bases, with 18 bases lying between them. CDR1 and CDR2 from the germline V gene are MNHNS and SASEGT. The CDR3: CASSPKEGSFSYEQYF. CDR3 DNA sequence: TGTGCCAGCAGCCCGAAAGAGGGCAGCTTCTCCTACGAGCAGTACTTC.

This clonotype came up a few times. The chain employs TRBV20-1 and TRBJ2-3; D is unclear. The V end lost 6 bases, the J end lost 2 bases, and 12 bases lay between the germline ends. Germline V gives CDR1 DFQATT, CDR2 SNEGSKA (reference sequence). The CDR3 contains 13 residues. The CDR3 DNA follows: TGCAGTGCCCCGACGGAAGTCACAGATACGCAGTATTTT. It translates to CSAPTEVTDTQYF.

The chain couples TRBV7-9 to TRBJ2-1; D uncertain. The CDR3 has 14 amino acids. V lost 1 base, J lost 8 bases, and 12 bases lay in between. The germline gives CDR1 SEHNR, CDR2 FQNEAQ (reference sequence). As DNA, the CDR3 is TGTGCCAGCAGCTTAGACCGCGTATGGTATGAGCAGTTCTTC. Its protein is CASSLDRVWYEQFF.

The V and J genes are TRBV27 and TRBJ2-7; 9 bases map to TRBD1. This CDR3 is built from 15 residues. V shed 6 bases and J 6 bases; nucleotides not matched to a gene: 12. The germline V gene encodes CDR1 MNHEY and CDR2 SMNVEV (reference sequence). CDR3 nucleotide sequence: TGTGCCAGCAGAACTCGGACAGGGGTCTTAAGCGAGCAGTACTTC. The encoded protein is CASRTRTGVLSEQYF.